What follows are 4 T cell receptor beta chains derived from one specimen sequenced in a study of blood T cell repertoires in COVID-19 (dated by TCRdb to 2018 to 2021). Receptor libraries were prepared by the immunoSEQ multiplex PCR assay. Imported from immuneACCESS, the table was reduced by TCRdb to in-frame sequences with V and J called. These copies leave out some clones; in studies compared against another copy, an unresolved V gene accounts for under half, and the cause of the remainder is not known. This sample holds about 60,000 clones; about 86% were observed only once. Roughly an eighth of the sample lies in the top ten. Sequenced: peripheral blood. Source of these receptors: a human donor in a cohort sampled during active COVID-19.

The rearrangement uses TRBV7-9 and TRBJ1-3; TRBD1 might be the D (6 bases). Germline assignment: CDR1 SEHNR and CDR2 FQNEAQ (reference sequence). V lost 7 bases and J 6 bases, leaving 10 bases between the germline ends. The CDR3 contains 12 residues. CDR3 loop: CASTTGINTIYF. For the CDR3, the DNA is TGTGCCAGCACTACAGGGATAAACACCATATATTTT.

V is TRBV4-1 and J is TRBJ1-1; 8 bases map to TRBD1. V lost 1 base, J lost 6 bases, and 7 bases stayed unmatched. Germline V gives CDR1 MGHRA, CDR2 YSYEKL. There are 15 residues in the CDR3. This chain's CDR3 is CASSQADRVGAEAFF. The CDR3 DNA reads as TGCGCCAGCAGCCAAGCGGACAGGGTGGGCGCTGAAGCTTTCTTT.

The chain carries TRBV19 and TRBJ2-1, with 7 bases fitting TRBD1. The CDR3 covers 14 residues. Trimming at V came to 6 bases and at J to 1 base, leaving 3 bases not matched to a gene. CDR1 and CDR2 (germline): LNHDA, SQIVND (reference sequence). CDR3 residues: CASSVRGSYNEQFF. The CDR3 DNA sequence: TGTGCCAGTAGCGTCAGGGGGTCCTACAATGAGCAGTTCTTC.

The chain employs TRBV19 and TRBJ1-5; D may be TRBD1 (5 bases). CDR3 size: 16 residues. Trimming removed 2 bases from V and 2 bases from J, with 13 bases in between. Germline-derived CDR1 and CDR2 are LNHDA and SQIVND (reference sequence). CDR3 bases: TGTGCCAGTAGTATATCTTCGAAAGGGGGCAATCAGCCCCAGCATTTT. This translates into CASSISSKGGNQPQHF.